One and the same sample provided the 29 T cell receptor beta chains below, sequenced in a study of control samples from healthy donors and cancer patients. Sequenced by immunoSEQ multiplex PCR; TCRdb stores in-frame clones only, minus some. The table records about 70,000 clones, about 94% of them present only once. Sequences were obtained from blood. These receptors were taken from a woman aged 25 to 39 in good health.

The gene calls are TRBV18 and TRBJ2-3; D uncertain. Trimming stripped 3 bases from V and 6 bases from J, with 4 bases between. Germline CDR1 and CDR2: KGHSH and LQKENI. There are 11 residues in the CDR3. Here the CDR3 DNA reads TGTGCCAGCTCACCTGGGGATACGCAGTATTTT. Translation gives CASSPGDTQYF.

The J gene is TRBJ1-4, the V gene TRBV30, with D perhaps matching TRBD1 (6 bases). V lost 3 bases and J 3 bases, leaving 14 bases between the germline ends. CDR1 and CDR2 (germline): GTSNPN, SVGIG (reference sequence). The CDR3 is 15 amino acids. The CDR3 region has the DNA TGTGCCTGGAGGCGAACAGGGTTGGCTAATGAAAAACTGTTTTTT. Translated, it gives CAWRRTGLANEKLFF.

The chain recombines TRBV24-1 with TRBJ1-4; D uncertain. Trimming took off 3 bases at V and 0 bases at J, with 4 bases between the two ends. The germline V gene has CDR1 KGHDR and CDR2 SFDVKD. The CDR3 is made up of 14 amino acids. The CDR3: CATSDGATNEKLFF. In nucleotides, the CDR3 is TGTGCCACCAGTGATGGGGCAACTAATGAAAAACTGTTTTTT.

This clone has only a few counts. This chain connects TRBV6-5 to TRBJ2-5; D gene ambiguous. This CDR3 is built from 13 residues. The germline V and J ends were trimmed by 6 bases and 7 bases, with 15 bases remaining between them. In germline, CDR1 is MNHEY, CDR2 SVGAGI. The CDR3 DNA reads TGTGCCAGCAGGCCGGATCCCACTGGGACCCAGTACTTC. Protein: CASRPDPTGTQYF.

A remark on this clone: The identical CDR3 is also encoded by other nucleotide sequences in the sample. V is TRBV5-1 and J is TRBJ1-5, with a weak D call TRBD1 (5 bases). In germline, CDR1 is SGHRS, CDR2 YFSETQ. The CDR3 has 14 amino acids. Trimming took off 0 bases at V and 3 bases at J, with 7 bases between the two ends. In DNA, the CDR3 is TGCGCCAGCAGCTTGGGAGGGGTCAATCAGCCCCAGCATTTT. Encoded protein: CASSLGGVNQPQHF.

The chain combines TRBV28 with TRBJ1-5; possibly TRBD1 for D (6 bases). Trimming stripped 5 bases from V and 7 bases from J, with 15 bases between. Per germline, CDR1 MDHEN and CDR2 SYDVKM. The CDR3 length is 14 residues. The CDR3 spells CASSGTRGRQPQHF. The CDR3 DNA follows: TGTGCCAGCAGTGGTACCCGGGGGCGACAGCCCCAGCATTTT.

The chain couples TRBV5-1 to TRBJ2-5; TRBD2 matches 14 bases. Losses at the gene ends were 4 bases for V and 1 base for J; bases not matched to a gene: 12. The CDR3 extends over 19 amino acids. Germline V gene lookup returns CDR1 SGHRS and CDR2 YFSETQ. In DNA, the CDR3 is TGCGCCAGCAGCCCTCGGACTAGCGGGGGGTTTCCGATCCAAGAGACCCAGTACTTC. Translated, it gives CASSPRTSGGFPIQETQYF.

The rearrangement joins TRBV19 to TRBJ2-1; 9 bases fit TRBD1. V lost 6 bases, J lost 7 bases, and 7 bases stayed unmatched. Germline V gives CDR1 LNHDA, CDR2 SQIVND (reference sequence). The CDR3 length is 14 residues. CDR3: CASRTGGSGNEQFF. The CDR3 DNA reads as TGTGCCAGTAGGACAGGGGGTTCGGGGAATGAGCAGTTCTTC.

This clone appeared a few times. V and J are TRBV29-1 and TRBJ1-2; 12 bases align to TRBD1. Germline loops: CDR1 SQVTM, CDR2 ANQGSEA. This CDR3 comprises 15 residues. The trim removed 4 bases at V and 3 bases at J, leaving 6 bases unmatched. The CDR3 nucleotides read TGCAGCGTTGGGGACAGGGGGCGCGGGGACTATGGCTACACCTTC. Its translation is CSVGDRGRGDYGYTF. The variable domain in full, with the rest retrieved from reference TRBV29-1 and TRBJ1-2, is SAVISQKPSRDICQRGTSLTIQCQVDSQVTMMFWYRQQPGQSLTLIATANQGSEATYESGFVIDKFPISRPNLTFSTLTVSNMSPEDSSIYLCSVGDRGRGDYGYTFGSGTRLTVV.

This chain joins TRBV7-8 and TRBJ1-4, with D possibly TRBD1 on 5 matching bases. V shed 4 bases and J shed 8 bases, with 20 bases lying between them. Looked up from germline, CDR1 is SGHVS and CDR2 is FQNEAQ. The CDR3 is 16 amino acids. CDR3 nucleotide sequence: TGTGCCAGCAGCTCCGGGGCAGTCAGGGCTAGGGAAAAACTGTTTTTT. It specifies CASSSGAVRAREKLFF.

The chain combines TRBV2 with TRBJ2-7, with unresolved D. There are 12 residues in the CDR3. Germline values: CDR1 SNHLY, CDR2 FYNNEI. With 2 bases removed from V and 6 bases from J, the gap between germline ends came to 8 bases. The CDR3 loop reads CASSERKREQYV. The CDR3 DNA is TGTGCCAGCAGTGAAAGGAAGCGCGAGCAGTACGTC.

This clone has just one count. The chain combines TRBV7-9 with TRBJ1-3; D gene ambiguous. The CDR3 totals 15 residues. The V end lost 7 bases, the J end lost 4 bases, and 17 bases lay between the germline ends. Germline V CDR1 and CDR2: SEHNR, FQNEAQ (reference sequence). For the CDR3, the DNA is TGTGCCAGCACCCCGCAGTCCGGGCGAGGAAACACCATATATTTT. This encodes CASTPQSGRGNTIYF.

This chain links TRBV15 with TRBJ2-5; the D gene could be TRBD1 or TRBD2 (7 bases each). Germline V gene lookup returns CDR1 LNHNV and CDR2 YYDKDF (reference sequence). The V gene lost 0 bases and the J gene lost 2 bases, with 16 bases spanning the gap. CDR3 size: 17 residues. Here the CDR3 reads CATSRDEGRGGQETQYF. In DNA form, the CDR3 reads TGTGCCACCAGCAGAGATGAGGGCAGGGGGGGTCAAGAGACCCAGTACTTC.

The chain links TRBV5-1 to TRBJ1-1; D might be TRBD1 (6 bases). V shed 5 bases and J shed 0 bases, with 8 bases lying between them. The length of the CDR3 is 13 residues. Germline loops: CDR1 SGHRS, CDR2 YFSETQ. CDR3 coding DNA: TGCGCCAGCAGGGGGGACATGAACACTGAAGCTTTCTTT. It codes for CASRGDMNTEAFF.

V and J are TRBV5-5 and TRBJ2-3; D call uncertain. Germline V gene data show CDR1 as SGHKS and CDR2 as YYEKEE (reference sequence). V dropped 4 bases and J dropped 7 bases, with 25 bases sitting between them. This CDR3 comprises 17 residues. As DNA, the CDR3 is TGTGCCAGCAGCCGTGTGAACTACCAAGCCCCCACCTATACGCAGTATTTT. Its protein is CASSRVNYQAPTYTQYF. Drawing the rest from reference TRBV5-5 and TRBJ2-3, the complete variable domain is DAGVTQSPTHLIKTRGQQVTLRCSPISGHKSVSWYQQVLGQGPQFIFQYYEKEERGRGNFPDRFSARQFPNYSSELNVNALLLGDSALYLCASSRVNYQAPTYTQYFGPGTRLTVL.

This chain uses TRBV6-5 with TRBJ1-1; 7 bases agree with TRBD1. This CDR3 is built from 14 residues. With 5 bases clipped from V and 1 base from J, the junction kept 4 bases outside the gene matches. CDR1 is MNHEY and CDR2 is SVGAGI in the germline V gene. CDR3 residues: CASSLRGANTEAFF. DNA for the CDR3: TGTGCCAGCAGTCTCAGGGGGGCGAACACTGAAGCTTTCTTT.

This chain joins TRBV7-3 and TRBJ2-2; D not certain. In germline, CDR1 is SGHTA, CDR2 FQGTGA. CDR3 length: 15 amino acids. V lost 1 base and J lost 6, with 12 bases in between. The CDR3 spells CASSLNPGMAGELFF. The CDR3 DNA is TGTGCCAGCAGCTTAAATCCTGGGATGGCCGGGGAGCTGTTTTTT.

The chain links TRBV3-1 (or the pseudogene TRBV3-2) to TRBJ2-5; 8 bases fit TRBD2. The J segment lost 3 bases and the V segment lost 4 bases, leaving 4 bases of the junction unmatched. This CDR3 has 14 residues. Per the germline V gene, CDR1 is LGHDT and CDR2 is YNNKEL (reference sequence). The CDR3 protein is CASSRGGRKETQYF. The CDR3 region has the DNA TGTGCCAGCAGCCGCGGGGGGCGAAAAGAGACCCAGTACTTC.

Details on this clone: The germline gene is not matched at one end of the junction; a read error may be the cause. This chain connects TRBV5-6 to TRBJ1-3, with unresolved D. CDR1 and CDR2 from the germline V gene are SGHDT and YYEEEE. This CDR3 has 15 amino acids. The CDR3 reads CAASTVRALWKHHIF. In nucleotides, the CDR3 is TGTGCCGCTTCGACGGTTAGGGCACTCTGGAAACACCATATATTT.

This clone is a singleton in its sample. The chain employs TRBV28 and TRBJ1-5, with D unclear. Germline loops: CDR1 MDHEN, CDR2 SYDVKM. With 5 bases removed from V and 10 bases from J, the gap between germline ends came to 15 bases. The CDR3 loop spans 13 amino acids. The DNA of the CDR3 is TGTGCCAGCAGTGCCAGAATGATCAGACCCCAGCATTTT. Amino acid sequence: CASSARMIRPQHF.

V is TRBV24-1 and J is TRBJ2-3; 7 bases fit TRBD1. In germline, CDR1 is KGHDR, CDR2 SFDVKD. This CDR3 has 17 residues. V dropped 5 bases and J dropped 3; count of bases not matched to a gene: 13. CDR3 sequence (DNA): TGTGCCACCAGTGGACTACCCCCCGGGACAGCGACAGATACGCAGTATTTT. Its translation: CATSGLPPGTATDTQYF.

V and J are TRBV5-1 and TRBJ2-1; D call uncertain. Trimming left V 5 bases short and J 5 bases short, with 8 bases between. CDR3 length equals 12 residues. Per germline, CDR1 SGHRS and CDR2 YFSETQ. The CDR3 DNA follows: TGCGCCAGCAGGAGGAGAGACAATGAGCAGTTCTTC. This encodes CASRRRDNEQFF. The full variable domain, in which reference TRBV5-1 and TRBJ2-1 provide the parts outside the CDR3, is KAGVTQTPRYLIKTRGQQVTLSCSPISGHRSVSWYQQTPGQGLQFLFEYFSETQRNKGNFPGRFSGRQFSNSRSEMNVSTLELGDSALYLCASRRRDNEQFFGPGTRLTVL.

The count of this clone is one. CDR3 coding DNA: TGTGCCAGCAGCCAAGCACTAGTGGGGGGGCAGAATGAGCAGTTCTTC. Residues: CASSQALVGGQNEQFF. The rearrangement uses TRBV4-2 and TRBJ2-1; tentative D call: TRBD2 (7 bases). The CDR3 is made up of 16 amino acids. The germline V gene encodes CDR1 LGHNA and CDR2 YNFKEQ. V was cut by 1 base and J by 7 bases, with 17 bases left in between.

The chain links TRBV5-5 to TRBJ2-3; D could derive from TRBD1 or TRBD2 (5 bases each). V was shortened by 5 bases and J by 4 bases, with 23 bases between the two germline ends. From germline, CDR1 is SGHKS and CDR2 YYEKEE (reference sequence). The CDR3 totals 17 residues. DNA of the CDR3: TGTGCCAGCAGACATCAACCGGGACCCGGAGGTGCAGATACGCAGTATTTT. It is translated as CASRHQPGPGGADTQYF.

V gene TRBV30 combines with J gene TRBJ2-3; the D is unclear. This CDR3 comprises 15 residues. V lost 1 base and J lost 0, with 11 bases in between. Germline assignment: CDR1 GTSNPN and CDR2 SVGIG (reference sequence). CDR3 sequence: CAWSGVGFSTDTQYF. CDR3 bases: TGTGCCTGGAGTGGGGTAGGGTTCAGCACAGATACGCAGTATTTT.

V and J are TRBV6-6 and TRBJ1-3; 10 nucleotides align to TRBD1. Per the germline V gene, CDR1 is MNHNY and CDR2 is SVGAGI (reference sequence). With V trimmed by 7 bases and J by 0 bases, 18 bases remained unmatched. This CDR3 has 20 amino acids. The CDR3: CASTYASGTGASSSGNTIYF. The CDR3 nucleotides read TGTGCCAGCACCTACGCCTCCGGGACAGGGGCCTCCAGCTCTGGAAACACCATATATTTT.

This clone was counted a single time. The chain is built from TRBV25-1 and TRBJ1-6; unclear D gene. The CDR3 totals 18 residues. Trimming took 1 base from V and 8 from J, leaving 21 bases between them. Germline V CDR1 and CDR2: MGHDK, SYGVNS. CDR3 coding DNA: TGTGCCAGCAGTGAATCTACGACGGGCCACTTGATGGATTCACCCCTCCACTTT. It codes for CASSESTTGHLMDSPLHF.

CDR3 region: CASRPTANTEAFF. The CDR3 coding sequence is TGTGCCAGCAGACCTACAGCGAACACTGAAGCTTTCTTT. The rearrangement uses TRBV7-2 and TRBJ1-1; D not certain. From germline, CDR1 is SGHTA and CDR2 FQGNSA. Trimming left V 6 bases short and J 1 base short, with 9 bases between. The CDR3 loop spans 13 amino acids.

The rearrangement links TRBV19 to TRBJ2-7, with TRBD2 identical over 7 bases. Germline V CDR1 and CDR2: LNHDA, SQIVND (reference sequence). This CDR3 spans 14 amino acids. V was clipped by 5 bases and J by 1 base; unmatched bases: 5. CDR3 protein: CASSPGGGSYEQYF. CDR3 DNA: TGTGCCAGTAGTCCCGGGGGAGGGTCCTACGAGCAGTACTTC. Full variable domain (remainder filled in from reference TRBV19 and TRBJ2-7): DGGITQSPKYLFRKEGQNVTLSCEQNLNHDAMYWYRQDPGQGLRLIYYSQIVNDFQKGDIAEGYSVSREKKESFPLTVTSAQKNPTAFYLCASSPGGGSYEQYFGPGTRLTVT.